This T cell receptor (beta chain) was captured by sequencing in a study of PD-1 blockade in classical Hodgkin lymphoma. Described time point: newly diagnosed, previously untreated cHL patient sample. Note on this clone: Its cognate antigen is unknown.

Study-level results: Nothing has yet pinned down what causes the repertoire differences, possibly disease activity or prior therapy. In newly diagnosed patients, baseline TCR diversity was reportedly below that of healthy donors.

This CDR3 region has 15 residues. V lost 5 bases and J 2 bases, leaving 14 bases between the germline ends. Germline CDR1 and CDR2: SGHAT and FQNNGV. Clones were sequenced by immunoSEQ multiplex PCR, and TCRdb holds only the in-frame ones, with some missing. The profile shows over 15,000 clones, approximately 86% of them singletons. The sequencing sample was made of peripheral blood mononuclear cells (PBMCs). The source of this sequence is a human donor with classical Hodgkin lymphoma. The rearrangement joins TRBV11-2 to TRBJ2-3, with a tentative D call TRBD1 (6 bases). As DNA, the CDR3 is TGTGCCAGCAGCCCACAACAGGGTTACACAGATACGCAGTATTTT. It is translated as CASSPQQGYTDTQYF.